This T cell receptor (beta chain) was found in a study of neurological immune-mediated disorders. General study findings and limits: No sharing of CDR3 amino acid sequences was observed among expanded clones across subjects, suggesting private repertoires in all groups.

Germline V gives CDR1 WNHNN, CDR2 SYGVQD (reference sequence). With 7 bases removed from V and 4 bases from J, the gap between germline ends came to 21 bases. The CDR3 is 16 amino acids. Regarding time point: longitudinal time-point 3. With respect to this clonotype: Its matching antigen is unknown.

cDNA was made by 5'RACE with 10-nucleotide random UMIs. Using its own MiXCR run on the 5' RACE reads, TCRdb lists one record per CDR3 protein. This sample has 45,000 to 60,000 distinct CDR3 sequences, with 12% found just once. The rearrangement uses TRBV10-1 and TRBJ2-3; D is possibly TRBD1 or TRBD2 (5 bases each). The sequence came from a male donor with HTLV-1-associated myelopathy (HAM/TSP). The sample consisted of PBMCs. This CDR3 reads CASTPSAGSKADTQYF. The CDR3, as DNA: TGCGCCAGCACCCCTTCGGCAGGGAGCAAGGCAGATACGCAGTATTTT.